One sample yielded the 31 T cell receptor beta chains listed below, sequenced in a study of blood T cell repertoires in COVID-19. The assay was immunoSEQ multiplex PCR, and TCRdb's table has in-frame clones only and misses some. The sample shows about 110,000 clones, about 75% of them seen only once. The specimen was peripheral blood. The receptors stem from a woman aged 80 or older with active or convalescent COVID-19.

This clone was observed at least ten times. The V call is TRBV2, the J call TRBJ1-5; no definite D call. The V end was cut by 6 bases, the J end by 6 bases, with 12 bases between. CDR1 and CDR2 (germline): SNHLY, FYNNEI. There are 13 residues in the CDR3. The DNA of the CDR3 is TGTGCCAGCAGGGAAAACCCGGTTCAGCCCCAGCATTTT. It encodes CASRENPVQPQHF.

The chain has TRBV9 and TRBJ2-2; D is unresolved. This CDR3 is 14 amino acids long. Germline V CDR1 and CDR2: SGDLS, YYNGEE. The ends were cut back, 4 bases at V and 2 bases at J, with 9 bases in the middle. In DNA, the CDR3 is TGTGCCAGCAGCATTGGTACTAACACCGGGGAGCTGTTTTTT. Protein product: CASSIGTNTGELFF.

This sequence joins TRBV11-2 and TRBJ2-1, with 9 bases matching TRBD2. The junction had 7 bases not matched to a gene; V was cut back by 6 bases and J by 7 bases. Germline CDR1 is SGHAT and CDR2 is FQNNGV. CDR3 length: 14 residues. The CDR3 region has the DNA TGTGCCAGCAGTTTTAGCGGGAGCGGGAATGAGCAGTTCTTC. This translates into CASSFSGSGNEQFF.

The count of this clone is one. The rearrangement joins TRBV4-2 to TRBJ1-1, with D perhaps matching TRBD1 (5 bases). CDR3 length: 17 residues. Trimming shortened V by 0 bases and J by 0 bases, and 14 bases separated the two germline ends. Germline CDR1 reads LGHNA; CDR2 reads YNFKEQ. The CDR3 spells CASSQDIGRAMNTEAFF. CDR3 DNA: TGTGCCAGCAGCCAAGATATCGGCAGGGCCATGAACACTGAAGCTTTCTTT.

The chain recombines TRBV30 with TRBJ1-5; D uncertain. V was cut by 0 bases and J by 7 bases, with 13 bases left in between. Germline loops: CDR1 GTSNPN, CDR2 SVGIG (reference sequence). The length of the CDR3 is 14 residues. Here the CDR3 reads CAWSVRQPRQPQHF. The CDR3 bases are TGTGCCTGGAGTGTACGGCAGCCCAGGCAGCCCCAGCATTTT.

Here the CDR3 DNA reads TGCGCCAGCAGCTTGGAAACAGGGTGGACCCAGTACTTC. The encoded protein is CASSLETGWTQYF. The V and J genes are TRBV5-1 and TRBJ2-5; D may be TRBD1 (6 bases). The V gene lost 0 bases and the J gene lost 7 bases, with 10 bases spanning the gap. Germline V gene lookup returns CDR1 SGHRS and CDR2 YFSETQ. CDR3 length equals 13 residues. Using reference TRBV5-1 and TRBJ2-5 for the parts outside the CDR3, the full variable domain is KAGVTQTPRYLIKTRGQQVTLSCSPISGHRSVSWYQQTPGQGLQFLFEYFSETQRNKGNFPGRFSGRQFSNSRSEMNVSTLELGDSALYLCASSLETGWTQYFGPGTRLLVL.

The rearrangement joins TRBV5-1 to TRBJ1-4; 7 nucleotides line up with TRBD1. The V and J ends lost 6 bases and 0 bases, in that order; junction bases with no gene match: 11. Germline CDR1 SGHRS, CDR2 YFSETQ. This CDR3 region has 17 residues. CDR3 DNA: TGCGCCAGCAAGGAGACAGGGAATTTTGCAACTAATGAAAAACTGTTTTTT. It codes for CASKETGNFATNEKLFF.

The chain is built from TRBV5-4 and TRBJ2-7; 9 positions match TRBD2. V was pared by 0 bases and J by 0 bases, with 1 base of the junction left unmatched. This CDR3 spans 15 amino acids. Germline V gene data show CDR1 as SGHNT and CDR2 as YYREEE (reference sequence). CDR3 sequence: CASSLASGVSYEQYF. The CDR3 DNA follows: TGTGCCAGCAGCTTGGCTAGCGGGGTCTCCTACGAGCAGTACTTC. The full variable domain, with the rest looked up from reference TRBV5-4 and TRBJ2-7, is ETGVTQSPTHLIKTRGQQVTLRCSSQSGHNTVSWYQQALGQGPQFIFQYYREEENGRGNFPPRFSGLQFPNYSSELNVNALELDDSALYLCASSLASGVSYEQYFGPGTRLTVT.

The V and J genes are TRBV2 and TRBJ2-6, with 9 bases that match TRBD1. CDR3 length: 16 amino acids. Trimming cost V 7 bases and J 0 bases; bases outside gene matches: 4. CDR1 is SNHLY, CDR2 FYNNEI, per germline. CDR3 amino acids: CASNRDRDSGANVLTF. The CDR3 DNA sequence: TGTGCCAGCAACCGGGACAGGGACTCTGGGGCCAACGTCCTGACTTTC.

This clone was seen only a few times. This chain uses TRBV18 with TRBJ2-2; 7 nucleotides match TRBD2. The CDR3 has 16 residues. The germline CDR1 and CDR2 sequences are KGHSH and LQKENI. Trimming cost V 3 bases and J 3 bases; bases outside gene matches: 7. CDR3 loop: CASSPLGREHTGELFF. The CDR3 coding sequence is TGTGCCAGCTCACCCCTCGGGCGGGAGCACACCGGGGAGCTGTTTTTT.

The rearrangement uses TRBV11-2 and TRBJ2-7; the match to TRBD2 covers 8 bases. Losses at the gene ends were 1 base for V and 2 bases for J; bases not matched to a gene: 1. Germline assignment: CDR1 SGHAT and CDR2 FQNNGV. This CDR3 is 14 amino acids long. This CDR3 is CASSLVLAAYEQYF. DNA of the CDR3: TGTGCCAGCAGCTTAGTACTAGCGGCCTACGAGCAGTACTTC.

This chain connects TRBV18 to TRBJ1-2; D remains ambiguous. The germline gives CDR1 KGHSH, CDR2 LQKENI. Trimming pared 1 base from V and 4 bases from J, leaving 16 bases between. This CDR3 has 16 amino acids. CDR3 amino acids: CASSPQISLEAYGYTF. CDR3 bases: TGTGCCAGCTCACCACAGATTAGCCTGGAGGCCTATGGCTACACCTTC. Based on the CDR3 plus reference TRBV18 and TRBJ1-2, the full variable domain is NAGVMQNPRHLVRRRGQEARLRCSPMKGHSHVYWYRQLPEEGLKFMVYLQKENIIDESGMPKERFSAEFPKEGPSILRIQQVVRGDSAAYFCASSPQISLEAYGYTFGSGTRLTVV.

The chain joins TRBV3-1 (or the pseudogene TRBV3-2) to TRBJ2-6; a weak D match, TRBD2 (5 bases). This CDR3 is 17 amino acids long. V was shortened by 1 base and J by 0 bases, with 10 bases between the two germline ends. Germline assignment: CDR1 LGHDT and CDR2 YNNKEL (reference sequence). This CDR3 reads CASSQGTWVSGANVLTF. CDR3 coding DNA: TGTGCCAGCAGCCAAGGGACTTGGGTCTCTGGGGCCAACGTCCTGACTTTC.

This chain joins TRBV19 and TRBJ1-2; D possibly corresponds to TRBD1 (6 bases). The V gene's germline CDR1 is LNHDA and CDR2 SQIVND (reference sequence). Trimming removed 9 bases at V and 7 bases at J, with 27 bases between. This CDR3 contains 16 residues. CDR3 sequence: CASSPPRGQQTGGYTF. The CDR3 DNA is TGTGCCAGCAGCCCGCCTCGGGGACAACAAACGGGTGGCTACACCTTC.

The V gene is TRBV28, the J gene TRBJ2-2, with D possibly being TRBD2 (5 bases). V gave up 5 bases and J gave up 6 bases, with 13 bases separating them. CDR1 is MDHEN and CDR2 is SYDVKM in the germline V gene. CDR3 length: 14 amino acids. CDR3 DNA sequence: TGTGCCAGCAGTGATCCCGGGGTATCCGGGGAGCTGTTTTTT. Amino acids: CASSDPGVSGELFF. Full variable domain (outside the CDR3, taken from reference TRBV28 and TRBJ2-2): DVKVTQSSRYLVKRTGEKVFLECVQDMDHENMFWYRQDPGLGLRLIYFSYDVKMKEKGDIPEGYSVSREKKERFSLILESASTNQTSMYLCASSDPGVSGELFFGEGSRLTVL.

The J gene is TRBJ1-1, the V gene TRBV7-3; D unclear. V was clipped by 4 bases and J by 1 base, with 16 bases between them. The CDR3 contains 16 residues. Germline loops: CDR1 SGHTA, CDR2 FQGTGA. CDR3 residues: CASSSSRVEENTEAFF. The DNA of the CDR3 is TGTGCCAGCAGCTCCTCCCGGGTGGAAGAGAACACTGAAGCTTTCTTT.

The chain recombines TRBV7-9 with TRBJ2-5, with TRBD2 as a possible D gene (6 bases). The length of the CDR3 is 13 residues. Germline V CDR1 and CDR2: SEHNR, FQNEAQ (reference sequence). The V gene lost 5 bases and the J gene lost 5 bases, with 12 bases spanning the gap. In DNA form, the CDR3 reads TGTGCCAGCAGCCGAGGAGGGGAGGAGACCCAGTACTTC. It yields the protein CASSRGGEETQYF. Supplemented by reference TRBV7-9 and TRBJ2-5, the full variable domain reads DTGVSQNPRHKITKRGQNVTFRCDPISEHNRLYWYRQTLGQGPEFLTYFQNEAQLEKSRLLSDRFSAERPKGSFSTLEIQRTEQGDSAMYLCASSRGGEETQYFGPGTRLLVL.

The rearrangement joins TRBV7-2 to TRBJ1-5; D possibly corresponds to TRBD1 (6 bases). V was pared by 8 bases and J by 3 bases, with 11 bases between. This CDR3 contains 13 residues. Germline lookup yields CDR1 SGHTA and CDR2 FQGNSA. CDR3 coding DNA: TGTGCCAGCGGCGGGGGGCCCAATCAGCCCCAGCATTTT. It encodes CASGGGPNQPQHF.

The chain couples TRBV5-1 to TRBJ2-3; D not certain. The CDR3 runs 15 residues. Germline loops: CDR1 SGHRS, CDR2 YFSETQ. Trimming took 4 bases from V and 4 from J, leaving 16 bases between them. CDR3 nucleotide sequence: TGCGCCAGCAGCCCCGCCCTATTAAGCCCAGATACGCAGTATTTT. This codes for CASSPALLSPDTQYF.

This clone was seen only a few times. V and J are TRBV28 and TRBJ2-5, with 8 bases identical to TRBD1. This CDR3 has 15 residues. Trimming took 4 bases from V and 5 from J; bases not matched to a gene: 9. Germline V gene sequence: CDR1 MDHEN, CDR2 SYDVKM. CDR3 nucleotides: TGTGCCAGCAGTTCCCGGACAGGGAGCCGGGAGACCCAGTACTTC. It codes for CASSSRTGSRETQYF.

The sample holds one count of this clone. The CDR3 is CASSFRGHVTNEKLFF. The CDR3 DNA follows: TGTGCCAGCAGTTTCAGGGGGCATGTAACTAATGAAAAACTGTTTTTT. The V gene is TRBV6-6, the J gene TRBJ1-4; 8 bases are a match to TRBD1. V trimming: 4 bases; J trimming: 1 base; junction bases outside the gene matches: 5. The CDR3 covers 16 residues. Germline V gene data show CDR1 as MNHNY and CDR2 as SVGAGI (reference sequence).

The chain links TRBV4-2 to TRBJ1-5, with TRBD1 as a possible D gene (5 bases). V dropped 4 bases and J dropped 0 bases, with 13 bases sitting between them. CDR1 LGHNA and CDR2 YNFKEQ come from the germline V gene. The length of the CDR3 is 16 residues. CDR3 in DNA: TGTGCCAGCAGCCGGGGCCCGGGCGATAGCAATCAGCCCCAGCATTTT. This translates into CASSRGPGDSNQPQHF.

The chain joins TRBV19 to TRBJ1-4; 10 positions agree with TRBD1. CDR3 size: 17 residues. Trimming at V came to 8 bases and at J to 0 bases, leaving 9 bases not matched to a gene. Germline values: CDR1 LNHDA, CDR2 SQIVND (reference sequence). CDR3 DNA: TGTGCCAGTCGGGACAGGGGATCGGCTGCAACTAATGAAAAACTGTTTTTT. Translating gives CASRDRGSAATNEKLFF. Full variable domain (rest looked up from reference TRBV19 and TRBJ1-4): DGGITQSPKYLFRKEGQNVTLSCEQNLNHDAMYWYRQDPGQGLRLIYYSQIVNDFQKGDIAEGYSVSREKKESFPLTVTSAQKNPTAFYLCASRDRGSAATNEKLFFGSGTQLSVL.

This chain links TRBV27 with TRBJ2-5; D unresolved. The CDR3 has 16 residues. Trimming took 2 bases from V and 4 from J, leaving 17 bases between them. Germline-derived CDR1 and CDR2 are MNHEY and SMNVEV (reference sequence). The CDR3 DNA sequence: TGTGCCAGCAGTTTAAGGCGACGAGGTGTAGGAGAGACCCAGTACTTC. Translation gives CASSLRRRGVGETQYF.

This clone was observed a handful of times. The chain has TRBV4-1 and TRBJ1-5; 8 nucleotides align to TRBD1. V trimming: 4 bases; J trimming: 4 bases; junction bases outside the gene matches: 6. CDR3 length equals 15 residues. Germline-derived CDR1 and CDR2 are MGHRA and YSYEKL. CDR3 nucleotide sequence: TGCGCCAGCAGCCGAGGGGACAGGAGAAATCAGCCCCAGCATTTT. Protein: CASSRGDRRNQPQHF.

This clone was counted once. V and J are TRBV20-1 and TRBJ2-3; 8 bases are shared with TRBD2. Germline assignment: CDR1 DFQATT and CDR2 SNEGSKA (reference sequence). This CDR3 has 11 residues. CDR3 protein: CVAGGPDTQYF. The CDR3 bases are TGCGTGGCGGGAGGACCAGATACGCAGTATTTT.

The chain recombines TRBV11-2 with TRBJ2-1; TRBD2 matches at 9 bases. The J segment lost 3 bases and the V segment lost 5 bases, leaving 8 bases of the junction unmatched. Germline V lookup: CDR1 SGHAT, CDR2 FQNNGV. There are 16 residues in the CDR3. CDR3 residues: CASSGQLAGIYNEQFF. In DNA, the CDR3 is TGTGCCAGCAGCGGTCAACTAGCGGGCATCTACAATGAGCAGTTCTTC.

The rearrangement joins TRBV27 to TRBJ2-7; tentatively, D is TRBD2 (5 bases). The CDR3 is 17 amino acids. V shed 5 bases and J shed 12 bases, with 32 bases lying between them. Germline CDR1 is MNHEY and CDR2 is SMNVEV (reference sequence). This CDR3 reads CASSRSMGRGYFTTAYF. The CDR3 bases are TGTGCCAGCAGTAGATCCATGGGCAGAGGGTATTTTACTACGGCGTACTTC.

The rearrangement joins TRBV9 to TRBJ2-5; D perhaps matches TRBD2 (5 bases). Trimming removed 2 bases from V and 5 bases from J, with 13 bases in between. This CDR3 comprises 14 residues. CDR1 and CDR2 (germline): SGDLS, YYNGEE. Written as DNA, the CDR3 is TGTGCCAGCAGCGTGACGGGATCACAGGAGACCCAGTACTTC. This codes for CASSVTGSQETQYF. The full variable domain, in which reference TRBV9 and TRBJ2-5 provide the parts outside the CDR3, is DSGVTQTPKHLITATGQRVTLRCSPRSGDLSVYWYQQSLDQGLQFLIQYYNGEERAKGNILERFSAQQFPDLHSELNLSSLELGDSALYFCASSVTGSQETQYFGPGTRLLVL.

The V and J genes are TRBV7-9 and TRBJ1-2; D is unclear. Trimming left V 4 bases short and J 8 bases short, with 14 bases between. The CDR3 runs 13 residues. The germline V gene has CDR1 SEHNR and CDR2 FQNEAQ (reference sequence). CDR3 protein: CASSSNTRAGYTF. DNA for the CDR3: TGTGCCAGCAGCTCAAACACTAGGGCAGGCTACACCTTC.

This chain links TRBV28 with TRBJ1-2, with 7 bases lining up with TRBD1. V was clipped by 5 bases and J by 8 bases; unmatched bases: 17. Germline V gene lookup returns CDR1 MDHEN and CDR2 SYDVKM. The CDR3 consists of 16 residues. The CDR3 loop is CASSRNPGTAFLGYTF. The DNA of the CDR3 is TGTGCCAGCAGTAGGAACCCGGGGACAGCTTTTTTGGGCTACACCTTC.